Listed below are T cell receptor beta chains from one sample, sequenced in a study of blood T cell repertoires in COVID-19. TCRdb's copy holds only in-frame clones and misses some; the assay was immunoSEQ multiplex PCR. The repertoire holds approximately 70,000 clones, with about 91% as singletons. Sequenced: peripheral blood. The origin of the receptors is a man aged 35-49 years with COVID-19, enrolled during active disease. Each CDR3 is given with its conserved first and last residue. The D gene is left open where the match is weak. A row's size may be missing; if present it is once, few, many or a size class.

- | TRBJ2-5 | - | TRBV20-1 | TGCAGTGCTAGTCTCGACAGTGGGGAGACCCAGTACTTC | CSASLDSGETQYF
- | TRBJ1-6 | TRBD1 | TRBV3-1/TRBV3-2 | TGTGCCAGCAGCCAAGTTAGATTGACAGGGAATTCACCCCTCCACTTT | CASSQVRLTGNSPLHF
- | TRBJ1-5 | - | TRBV2 | TGTGCCAGCAGTGCCGCGGGGGATCGGCCCCAGCATTTT | CASSAAGDRPQHF
- | TRBJ2-6 | - | TRBV5-1 | TGCGCCAGCACCATTGAAAGTAGCTCTGGGGCCAACGTCCTGACTTTC | CASTIESSSGANVLTF
- | TRBJ2-1 | - | TRBV19 | TGTGCCAGTAGGGACTCTTTATCCTACAATGAGCAGTTCTTC | CASRDSLSYNEQFF
- | TRBJ1-2 | TRBD1 | TRBV30 | TGTGCCTCGAAGGGACAGGACTATGGCTACACCTTC | CASKGQDYGYTF
- | TRBJ2-1 | TRBD1 | TRBV5-1 | TGCGCCAGCGGCCCGGGACAGGGCCGGCTAGACAATGAGCAGTTCTTC | CASGPGQGRLDNEQFF
- | TRBJ2-7 | TRBD1 | TRBV11-3 | TGTGCCAGCAGCCCGGGACAGGACTACGAGCAGTACTTC | CASSPGQDYEQYF
- | TRBJ2-7 | TRBD1 | TRBV6-1 | TGTGCCAGCAGTGAAGGCCCCTCAGGGGGCTACGAGCAGTACTTC | CASSEGPSGGYEQYF
- | TRBJ2-3 | TRBD2 | TRBV9 | TGTGCCAGCAGCAGGACTAGCGGGGGGGCAGTCGATACGCAGTATTTT | CASSRTSGGAVDTQYF
- | TRBJ2-7 | TRBD1 | TRBV27 | TGTGCCAGCAGTTTAAACAGGGGGCCCATCTACGAGCAGTACTTC | CASSLNRGPIYEQYF
- | TRBJ2-2 | - | TRBV5-4 | TGTGCCAGCAGTTATAGGGGCACCGGGGAGCTGTTTTTT | CASSYRGTGELFF
- | TRBJ2-3 | TRBD1 | TRBV10-3 | TGTGCCGCGACAGGGAACGCAGATACGCAGTATTTT | CAATGNADTQYF
- | TRBJ1-5 | - | TRBV30 | TGTGCCTGGGGAGGGGGGGGCAATCAGCCCCAGCATTTT | CAWGGGGNQPQHF
- | TRBJ2-1 | - | TRBV3-1/TRBV3-2 | TGTGCCAGCAGCCAAGATTCCGTACGGGGGTATGAGCAGTTCTTC | CASSQDSVRGYEQFF
- | TRBJ2-7 | TRBD1 | TRBV9 | TGTGCCAGCAGCGCCGGACAGGACCTTCCCTACGAGCAGTACTTC | CASSAGQDLPYEQYF
- | TRBJ2-7 | TRBD2 | TRBV7-6 | TGTGCCAGCAGCTTAGCCCCTAGCGGGGTGTTCTACGAGCAGTACTTC | CASSLAPSGVFYEQYF
- | TRBJ2-7 | TRBD2 | TRBV19 | TGTGCCAGTAGTCGTGCTAGCGGGTCCGGGTACGAGCAGTACTTC | CASSRASGSGYEQYF
- | TRBJ2-1 | - | TRBV19 | TGTGCCAGTAGTATGTTTACAGGGTACAATGAGCAGTTCTTC | CASSMFTGYNEQFF
- | TRBJ2-1 | TRBD2 | TRBV20-1 | TGCAGTGCTAGTGCGGGGGAAGGGGACAATGAGCAGTTCTTC | CSASAGEGDNEQFF
- | TRBJ1-1 | TRBD1 | TRBV19 | TGTGCCAGTAGAGGACAGGCGGCCACTGAAGCTTTCTTT | CASRGQAATEAFF
- | TRBJ2-1 | - | TRBV19 | TGTGCCAGTAGTTTACTCGCTGCCCGGGAGCAGTTCTTC | CASSLLAAREQFF
once | TRBJ2-3 | - | TRBV5-1 | TGCGCCAGCAGCTTGGGTGAGGGTCCAGATACGCAGTATTTT | CASSLGEGPDTQYF
- | TRBJ2-2 | - | TRBV10-2 | TGCGCCAGCAGTGTGGGGGGACCCGTTAACGGGGAGCTGTTTTTT | CASSVGGPVNGELFF
- | TRBJ2-5 | - | TRBV15 | TGTGCCACCGCCCGGGGGGCACAAGAGACCCAGTACTTC | CATARGAQETQYF
- | TRBJ2-7 | TRBD1 | TRBV6-4 | TGTGCCAGCCGGACAGGGGGCCAGGGCTACGAGCAGTACTTC | CASRTGGQGYEQYF
- | TRBJ1-2 | - | TRBV7-9 | TGTGCCAGCAGCGACGACAAATTCGGCGGCTACACCTTC | CASSDDKFGGYTF
- | TRBJ1-1 | - | TRBV19 | TGTGCCAGTATTCCTCTCGGGGGGGGCCCGGACACTGAAGCTTTCTTT | CASIPLGGGPDTEAFF
- | TRBJ2-1 | TRBD2 | TRBV18 | TGTGCCAGCTCCCCAAGGGGTGGCGGGGGCTCCTACAATGAGCAGTTCTTC | CASSPRGGGGSYNEQFF
- | TRBJ1-1 | - | TRBV7-9 | TGTGCCAGCAGCCTAGGGACAAACCCTATGAACGCTGAAGCTTTCTTT | CASSLGTNPMNAEAFF
- | TRBJ2-7 | TRBD2 | TRBV2 | TGTGCCAGCAGTGACCCTAGCGGGGGGGCCTACGAGCAGTACTTC | CASSDPSGGAYEQYF
- | TRBJ1-2 | - | TRBV5-1 | TGCGCCAGCAGCCCTAACCCGTCGATCGGCTACACCTTC | CASSPNPSIGYTF
- | TRBJ2-7 | - | TRBV6-4 | TGTGCCAGCAGTGATAACTACGAGCAGTACTTC | CASSDNYEQYF
- | TRBJ2-1 | - | TRBV2 | TGTGCCAGCAGTGGGGTTGGGCCTTACAATGAGCAGTTCTTC | CASSGVGPYNEQFF
- | TRBJ1-6 | TRBD1 | TRBV4-2 | TGTGCCAGCAGCCAAGAGGGGATAGGACAGGGATATTCACCCCTCCACTTT | CASSQEGIGQGYSPLHF
few | TRBJ1-1 | TRBD1 | TRBV29-1 | TGCAGCGTTGAATCCCCCGGGACAGGGGGTACTGAAGCTTTCTTT | CSVESPGTGGTEAFF
- | TRBJ2-7 | - | TRBV3-1/TRBV3-2 | TGTGCCAGCAGCCAAGGACGGACAGCTTACGAGCAGTACTTC | CASSQGRTAYEQYF
- | TRBJ2-7 | TRBD1 | TRBV10-3 | TGTGCCATCAAGACCGGGACAGGGGACTACGAGCAGTACTTC | CAIKTGTGDYEQYF
- | TRBJ2-5 | TRBD1 | TRBV7-6 | TGTGCCAGCAGCTTAGGAGGGACAGGGGGATCCCAAGAGACCCAGTACTTC | CASSLGGTGGSQETQYF
- | TRBJ1-2 | - | TRBV2 | TGTGCCAGCAGTGTACAGGGTTTTGGCTACACCTTC | CASSVQGFGYTF
- | TRBJ2-7 | TRBD1 | TRBV30 | TGTGCCTGGAGTGTAAGGGACAGCTACGAGCAGTACTTC | CAWSVRDSYEQYF
- | TRBJ2-2 | TRBD2 | TRBV29-1 | TGCAGTGCCCGGAGCGGGGGAAACACCGGGGAGCTGTTTTTT | CSARSGGNTGELFF
once | TRBJ2-1 | - | TRBV19 | TGTGCCAGTAGTCTTAACCAGGGGAATCTATACAATGAGCAGTTCTTC | CASSLNQGNLYNEQFF
once | TRBJ1-3 | - | TRBV27 | TGTGCCAGCAGTCCCGGATCGGGAAGGGACACCATATATTTT | CASSPGSGRDTIYF
- | TRBJ1-1 | - | TRBV2 | TGTGCCAGCAGTGAAACGGAAGGGGAAACTGAAGCTTTCTTT | CASSETEGETEAFF
- | TRBJ1-1 | - | TRBV5-4 | TGTGCCAGCAGCTCATTCCAGGGTGGAAGCACTGAAGCTTTCTTT | CASSSFQGGSTEAFF
- | TRBJ1-2 | TRBD1 | TRBV6-1 | TGTGCCAGCAGTGAATTTGGGACAGGGGATTTCTATGGCTACACCTTC | CASSEFGTGDFYGYTF
- | TRBJ1-1 | TRBD1 | TRBV4-1 | TGCGCCAGCAGCCAAGTTGGGACAGGGAGAATGAACACTGAAGCTTTCTTT | CASSQVGTGRMNTEAFF
- | TRBJ2-3 | TRBD2 | TRBV24-1 | TGTGCCACCAGTGATGCGCTAGCGGGGCCCGGGGATACGCAGTATTTT | CATSDALAGPGDTQYF
once | TRBJ1-2 | - | TRBV30 | TGTGCCTGGAGTGTAAGCGGGGGGGTTAACTATGGCTACACCTTC | CAWSVSGGVNYGYTF
- | TRBJ2-1 | TRBD1 | TRBV3-1/TRBV3-2 | TGTGCCAGCAGCCAAGAAGGACAGGGATACAATGAGCAGTTCTTC | CASSQEGQGYNEQFF
- | TRBJ2-7 | - | TRBV3-1/TRBV3-2 | TGTGCCAGCAGCCAAGCACCTACCTACGAGCAGTACTTC | CASSQAPTYEQYF
- | TRBJ1-1 | - | TRBV6-5 | TGTGCCAGCAGTTACAGGGAGACTGAAGCTTTCTTT | CASSYRETEAFF
- | TRBJ1-1 | - | TRBV28 | TGTGCCAGCGGCCGGGGGGACCTCCGAAATGCTTTCTTT | CASGRGDLRNAFF
- | TRBJ1-2 | - | TRBV12-3/TRBV12-4 | TGTGCCAGCAGTTTGGGCAGTTATGGCTACACCTTC | CASSLGSYGYTF
- | TRBJ2-1 | TRBD2 | TRBV5-1 | TGCGCCAGCGGGGGAGCGGGGGCTTACAATGAGCAGTTCTTC | CASGGAGAYNEQFF